This TCR beta chain originates from a study of T cells in tumors after PD-1 blockade. Overall study: Prior checkpoint blockade, systemic immunosuppressant use, or anti-cancer therapy within 4 weeks excluded patients. Each patient got pembrolizumab 200 mg every 3 weeks or cemiplimab 350 mg every 2 weeks. General study findings and limits: Peripheral recruitment is suggested, as some novel exhausted tumor clones were in pre-treatment blood.

V was shortened by 3 bases and J by 5 bases, with 10 bases between the two germline ends. Germline CDR1 KGHSH, CDR2 LQKENI. The CDR3 is made up of 13 amino acids. Here immunoSEQ multiplex PCR was the method, and the copy in TCRdb shows in-frame clones only, minus some. The data hold some 43,000 clones, with 65% to 85% observed a single time. Details on this clone: Its antigen is as yet unknown.

The TCR originated in a human donor with basal cell carcinoma. The rearrangement joins TRBV18 to TRBJ1-1; D is unclear. Sequencing used PBMCs, obtained before anti-PD-1 treatment. Here the CDR3 reads CASSPLQQTEAFF. Written as DNA, the CDR3 is TGTGCCAGCTCACCCCTCCAGCAGACTGAAGCTTTCTTT.